These 15 T cell receptor beta chains came from one sample sequenced in a study of T cell responses to AZD1222 COVID-19 vaccine. Profiled with immunoSEQ multiplex PCR; TCRdb holds only in-frame clones, not every one. The sample has roughly 140,000 clones; around 89% are singletons. The sequencing used peripheral blood, collected on day 0 of MenACWY control vaccination. The source is an adult in good health.

V and J are TRBV12-1 and TRBJ1-5. TRBV12-1 is listed as a pseudogene. The CDR3 consists of 15 residues. In DNA form, the CDR3 reads TGTGCCAGCAGCTTTGCCGATTATAGCAATCAGCCCCAGCATTTT. It specifies CASSFADYSNQPQHF.

The chain has TRBV29-1 and TRBJ2-5; D may match TRBD1 or TRBD2 (7 bases each). The CDR3 totals 13 residues. Germline-derived CDR1 and CDR2 are SQVTM and ANQGSEA. The germline V and J ends were trimmed by 6 bases and 7 bases, with 18 bases remaining between them. CDR3 loop: CSVPGGGTGTQYF. The DNA of the CDR3 is TGCAGCGTCCCAGGGGGGGGGACCGGGACCCAGTACTTC.

The chain has TRBV5-4 and TRBJ1-4; 7 positions match TRBD1. The V gene end was trimmed by 6 bases and the J gene end by 8 bases; junction bases not matched to a gene: 13. CDR1 and CDR2 from the germline V gene are SGHNT and YYREEE (reference sequence). There are 15 residues in the CDR3. The CDR3 loop reads CASNVQGREEEKLFF. DNA for the CDR3: TGTGCCAGCAACGTACAGGGGCGCGAAGAAGAAAAACTGTTTTTT.

V is TRBV5-6 and J is TRBJ2-3; TRBD2 matches at 7 bases. Germline lookup yields CDR1 SGHDT and CDR2 YYEEEE. V was clipped by 7 bases and J by 1 base; unmatched bases: 3. The CDR3 runs to 13 residues. The CDR3 sequence: CASGTSGTDTQYF. DNA for the CDR3: TGTGCCAGCGGAACTAGCGGCACAGATACGCAGTATTTT. Based on the CDR3 plus reference TRBV5-6 and TRBJ2-3, the full variable domain is DAGVTQSPTHLIKTRGQQVTLRCSPKSGHDTVSWYQQALGQGPQFIFQYYEEEERQRGNFPDRFSGHQFPNYSSELNVNALLLGDSALYLCASGTSGTDTQYFGPGTRLTVL.

This chain joins TRBV7-2 and TRBJ1-3; D uncertain. Looked up from germline, CDR1 is SGHTA and CDR2 is FQGNSA. Trimming left V 1 base short and J 3 bases short, with 13 bases between. The CDR3 length is 16 residues. CDR3 nucleotide sequence: TGTGCCAGCAGCTTAGGTTCCTATCGGTTTGGAAACACCATATATTTT. This sequence encodes CASSLGSYRFGNTIYF. Supplemented by reference TRBV7-2 and TRBJ1-3, the full variable domain reads GAGVSQSPSNKVTEKGKDVELRCDPISGHTALYWYRQSLGQGLEFLIYFQGNSAPDKSGLPSDRFSAERTGGSVSTLTIQRTQQEDSAVYLCASSLGSYRFGNTIYFGEGSWLTVV.

This clone occurred once. The V call is TRBV6-5, the J call TRBJ1-1, with D perhaps TRBD1 (6 bases). Trimming cost V 8 bases and J 9 bases, with 16 bases left between them. Germline CDR1 and CDR2: MNHEY and SVGAGI. CDR3 size: 12 residues. In nucleotides, the CDR3 is TGTGCCAGCCGGAGAGAAGACAGGAAAGCTTTCTTT. It specifies CASRREDRKAFF.

The chain couples TRBV4-3 to TRBJ2-7, with TRBD2 matching 12 bases. CDR3 size: 15 residues. Germline CDR1 reads LGHNA; CDR2 reads YSLEER. After removal of 0 bases from V and 3 bases from J, the junction contained 0 bases not matched to a gene. As DNA, the CDR3 is TGCGCCAGCAGCCAAGAGGGACTAGCGGGCTACGAGCAGTACTTC. Translation gives CASSQEGLAGYEQYF.

This clone showed up just once. The rearrangement uses TRBV6-5 and TRBJ2-7, with 7 bases fitting TRBD1. CDR1 is MNHEY and CDR2 is SVGAGI in the germline V gene. This CDR3 spans 12 amino acids. With 6 bases clipped from V and 6 bases from J, the junction kept 5 bases outside the gene matches. CDR3 DNA sequence: TGTGCCAGCAGCCCGACAGGGCTCGAGCAGTACTTC. Translating gives CASSPTGLEQYF.

The chain uses TRBV20-1 and TRBJ2-7, with TRBD2 identical over 16 bases. V lost 3 bases, J lost 3 bases, and 2 bases stayed unmatched. Germline V CDR1 and CDR2: DFQATT, SNEGSKA (reference sequence). This CDR3 contains 15 residues. The CDR3, as DNA: TGCAGTGCTAGTGGGACTAGCGGGAGGGTCTACGAGCAGTACTTC. Its translation is CSASGTSGRVYEQYF.

For this clone: At one end, the junction sequence differs from germline, possibly due to a read error. J is TRBJ1-4 and V is TRBV6-5; a weak D match, TRBD1 (6 bases). The CDR3 runs 10 residues. Germline-derived CDR1 and CDR2 are MNHEY and SVGAGI. This CDR3 reads CATAGGWPIF. The CDR3 bases are TGTGCCACCGCGGGGGGCTGGCCAATTTTT.

The gene calls are TRBV4-3 and TRBJ1-6; TRBD1 agrees at 9 bases. Trimming at V came to 0 bases and at J to 9 bases, leaving 3 bases not matched to a gene. The CDR3 runs 15 residues. Germline assignment: CDR1 LGHNA and CDR2 YSLEER. In DNA, the CDR3 is TGCGCCAGCAGCCAAGAGGGACAGGGAACTTCACCCCTCCACTTT. This encodes CASSQEGQGTSPLHF.

The rearrangement uses TRBV15 and TRBJ2-1; D is undetermined. The CDR3 consists of 13 residues. Trimming pared 1 base from V and 2 bases from J, leaving 3 bases between. CDR1 is LNHNV, CDR2 YYDKDF, per germline (reference sequence). The CDR3 loop is CATSRGTYNEQFF. CDR3 in DNA: TGTGCCACCAGCAGAGGAACCTACAATGAGCAGTTCTTC.

The V and J genes are TRBV6-6 and TRBJ1-2; no clear D. V dropped 6 bases and J dropped 4 bases, with 9 bases sitting between them. The germline CDR1 and CDR2 sequences are MNHNY and SVGAGI (reference sequence). This CDR3 has 12 residues. The CDR3 nucleotides read TGTGCCAGCAGACCGGGCCGCTATGGCTACACCTTC. This encodes CASRPGRYGYTF.

The count of this clone is one. This chain connects TRBV5-1 to TRBJ2-2, with a weak D call TRBD2 (6 bases). The CDR3 totals 16 residues. The germline gives CDR1 SGHRS, CDR2 YFSETQ. V shed 0 bases and J shed 2 bases, with 11 bases lying between them. The CDR3 sequence is CASSLAGLSNTGELFF. CDR3 DNA: TGCGCCAGCAGCTTGGCGGGACTGTCCAACACCGGGGAGCTGTTTTTT.

The V and J genes are TRBV7-8 and TRBJ1-1; TRBD1 matches at 8 bases. The CDR3 spans 15 residues. After removal of 5 bases from V and 1 base from J, the junction contained 6 bases not matched to a gene. Germline CDR1 is SGHVS and CDR2 is FQNEAQ. CDR3 residues: CASSPRGQANTEAFF. CDR3 nucleotide sequence: TGTGCCAGCAGCCCGAGGGGACAGGCGAACACTGAAGCTTTCTTT.